A single sample is the source of the 9 T cell receptor beta chains below, sequenced in a study of a mutant IDH1 vaccine in newly diagnosed glioma. Described time point: week 23, last vaccination. Doses consisted of 300 ug of mutant IDH1 20-mer peptide each, paired with topical imiquimod. Data came from immunoSEQ multiplex PCR; TCRdb stores just in-frame clones and leaves some out. The repertoire consists of approximately 57,000 clones, with around 80% occurring once and the leading ten covering 6.5% to 9.5%. Which antigens these TCRs recognize remains unknown. The sequencing here drew on PBMCs, taken from a glioma patient whose treatment included an IDH1 peptide vaccine. Receptors originate from a woman between 40 and 50 years old with glioma. Some clones in this sample may be carry-over from other donors' samples.

The rearrangement uses TRBV29-1 and TRBJ1-2, with a weak D call TRBD1 (6 bases). The CDR3 runs to 16 residues. Trimming stripped 0 bases from V and 0 bases from J, with 14 bases between. Germline values: CDR1 SQVTM, CDR2 ANQGSEA. CDR3 in DNA: TGCAGCGTTGAAGATCGAAGAAGGGGGGCTAACTATGGCTACACCTTC. It translates to CSVEDRRRGANYGYTF. Full variable domain (missing parts from reference TRBV29-1 and TRBJ1-2): SAVISQKPSRDICQRGTSLTIQCQVDSQVTMMFWYRQQPGQSLTLIATANQGSEATYESGFVIDKFPISRPNLTFSTLTVSNMSPEDSSIYLCSVEDRRRGANYGYTFGSGTRLTVV.

The chain combines TRBV5-1 with TRBJ2-7; D tentatively reads TRBD1 or TRBD2 (5 bases each). The CDR3 sequence is 17 residues long. Germline V gives CDR1 SGHRS, CDR2 YFSETQ. With 4 bases removed from V and 0 bases from J, the gap between germline ends came to 20 bases. CDR3 nucleotide sequence: TGCGCCAGCAGCCAGGGACCATCCCATTCCTCCTCCTACGAGCAGTACTTC. This codes for CASSQGPSHSSSYEQYF.

The chain has TRBV29-1 and TRBJ2-5; the match to TRBD1 covers 9 bases. V was pared by 5 bases and J by 4 bases, with 2 bases of the junction left unmatched. The CDR3 is 12 amino acids. Germline CDR1 reads SQVTM; CDR2 reads ANQGSEA. The CDR3 here is CSVRTGAETQYF. The CDR3 DNA sequence: TGCAGCGTTCGGACAGGGGCAGAGACCCAGTACTTC.

The chain recombines TRBV5-1 with TRBJ2-7; 12 nucleotides align to TRBD2. The junction had 10 bases not matched to a gene; V was cut back by 3 bases and J by 0 bases. This CDR3 has 18 amino acids. The V gene's germline CDR1 is SGHRS and CDR2 YFSETQ. CDR3 residues: CASSSGTSGPLSSYEQYF. For the CDR3, the DNA is TGCGCCAGCAGCTCCGGGACTAGCGGGCCTCTTAGCTCCTACGAGCAGTACTTC.

This chain uses TRBV19 with TRBJ2-5, with TRBD1 matching 7 bases. CDR1 is LNHDA, CDR2 SQIVND, per germline (reference sequence). The CDR3 length is 16 residues. V was pared by 6 bases and J by 2 bases, with 12 bases of the junction left unmatched. In DNA, the CDR3 is TGTGCCAGTAGCCCCCTTTTAAGGGGGCGGCAAGAGACCCAGTACTTC. Translating gives CASSPLLRGRQETQYF.

This clone showed up just once. The V gene is TRBV7-9, the J gene TRBJ2-1; 7 bases map to TRBD1. V trimming: 6 bases; J trimming: 3 bases; junction bases outside the gene matches: 5. This CDR3 is 14 amino acids long. Germline V gives CDR1 SEHNR, CDR2 FQNEAQ (reference sequence). In DNA, the CDR3 is TGTGCCAGCAGGGCCGGGACAGTCTACAATGAGCAGTTCTTC. Translation gives CASRAGTVYNEQFF.

This clone was counted between two and nine times. This chain links TRBV6-6 with TRBJ1-5, with no clear D. V was cut by 6 bases and J by 1 base, with 13 bases left in between. Germline CDR1 reads MNHNY; CDR2 reads SVGAGI (reference sequence). CDR3 length: 15 amino acids. CDR3 DNA sequence: TGTGCCAGCAGCTTCGATAGTTACAGCAATCAGCCCCAGCATTTT. This encodes CASSFDSYSNQPQHF.

V and J are TRBV9 and TRBJ1-3, with D possibly matching TRBD1 (6 bases). The CDR3 sequence is 15 residues long. From germline, CDR1 is SGDLS and CDR2 YYNGEE. Trimming left V 1 base short and J 1 base short, with 9 bases between. The CDR3 loop reads CASSVQGISGNTIYF. The CDR3, as DNA: TGTGCCAGCAGCGTACAGGGGATATCTGGAAACACCATATATTTT.

Note on this clone: Because it lacks the conserved phenylalanine or tryptophan at the end, this CDR3 is likely a read error. It is unclear where the CDR3 begins or ends on the DNA, so no DNA is shown, and the CDR3 is as TCRdb lists it. The genes are TRBV11-2 and TRBJ1-1. CDR1 and CDR2 from the germline V gene are SGHAT and FQNNGV. The CDR3 comprises 11 residues, both ends counted. The CDR3: CASSSWGQSGV.